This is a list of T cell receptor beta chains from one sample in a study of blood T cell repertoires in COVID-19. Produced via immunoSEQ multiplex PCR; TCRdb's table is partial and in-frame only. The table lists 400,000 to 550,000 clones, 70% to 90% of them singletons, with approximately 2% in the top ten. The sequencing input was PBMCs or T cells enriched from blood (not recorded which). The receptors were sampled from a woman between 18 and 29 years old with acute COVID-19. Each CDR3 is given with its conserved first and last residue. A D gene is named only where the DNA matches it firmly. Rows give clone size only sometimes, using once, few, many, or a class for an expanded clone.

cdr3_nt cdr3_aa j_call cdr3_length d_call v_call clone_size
TGTGCCAGCAGCCCCATGGATAGCGGGGGCGAGGACTTC CASSPMDSGGEDF TRBJ2-7 13 TRBD2 TRBV14 -
TGTGCCAGCAGTTTAGCAGGGGTTGGTTTCTACACCTTC CASSLAGVGFYTF TRBJ1-2 13 - TRBV12-3/TRBV12-4 once
TGTGCCAGCAGCCAGTGGGGAGATTCCTACAATGAGCAGTTCTTC CASSQWGDSYNEQFF TRBJ2-1 15 - TRBV3-1/TRBV3-2 -
TGCGCCAGCAGCCCGGGACAGGGAGGTAGAAGGGGCTATGGCTACACCTTC CASSPGQGGRRGYGYTF TRBJ1-2 17 TRBD1 TRBV4-1 -
TGTGCCAGCACCAAACCCCCCAGCTACGAGCAGTACTTC CASTKPPSYEQYF TRBJ2-7 13 - TRBV28 -
TGTGCCAGCAGCTTGACAGGGCAGGGAAGTAGCTACGAGCAGTACTTC CASSLTGQGSSYEQYF TRBJ2-7 16 TRBD1 TRBV7-9 -
TGTGCCAGCAGTTCGATCGGGGGGCAAGTCTATGGCTACACCTTC CASSSIGGQVYGYTF TRBJ1-2 15 - TRBV27 -
TGCAGTGCGGGACAGCAAAATGAGCAGTTCTTC CSAGQQNEQFF TRBJ2-1 11 TRBD1 TRBV20-1 -
TGTGCCAGCAGCTTAGAGGGGGACGGACCTCGGGATACGCAGTATTTT CASSLEGDGPRDTQYF TRBJ2-3 16 - TRBV13 -
TGTGCCAGCTCCTCATCGTCAGGGCCTGGGGAGCAGTACTTC CASSSSSGPGEQYF TRBJ2-7 14 - TRBV9 -
TGTGCCAGCAGCGTAGGGGCCGGGAGTTTTTCCTACAATGAGCAGTTCTTC CASSVGAGSFSYNEQFF TRBJ2-1 17 - TRBV9 -
TGTGCCAGCAGCAGGGGAGGGTCGATTAACTATGGCTACACCTTC CASSRGGSINYGYTF TRBJ1-2 15 - TRBV9 -
TGTGCCAGCAGCAGCACTCTCGGCTACACCTTC CASSSTLGYTF TRBJ1-2 11 - TRBV14 -
TGTGCCATAAAAAGCGGGAGGGGTGACACCGGGGAGCTGTTTTTT CAIKSGRGDTGELFF TRBJ2-2 15 TRBD2 TRBV10-3 once
TGCGCCAGCAGCGCGAACAGGTTAAATCAGCCCCAGCATTTT CASSANRLNQPQHF TRBJ1-5 14 - TRBV4-1 -
TGTGCCAGCAGCCAAGCCCACGCCAGCTCCTACAATGAGCAGTTCTTC CASSQAHASSYNEQFF TRBJ2-1 16 - TRBV4-2 once
TGTGCCAGCAGTCCCCTCGGGACTAGCGGGGTAAAATACAATGAGCAGTTCTTC CASSPLGTSGVKYNEQFF TRBJ2-1 18 TRBD2 TRBV27 -
TGTGCCAGCAGTTTATCGAGGGGAGGGCCCTACGAGCAGTACTTC CASSLSRGGPYEQYF TRBJ2-7 15 TRBD2 TRBV27 -
TGTGCCAGTAGTATAACCCGGGACATGACCTACGAGCAGTACTTC CASSITRDMTYEQYF TRBJ2-7 15 - TRBV19 -